The source of this TCR beta chain is a study of identical twins. The CDR3 is 13 amino acids. V trimming: 6 bases; J trimming: 6 bases; junction bases outside the gene matches: 4. Per the germline V gene, CDR1 is SGHTA and CDR2 is FQGNSA. Overall study findings and caveats: The models systematically underestimated how much out-of-frame TCR alpha was shared in monozygotic twins. A lower insertion count was a feature of abundant cord blood beta clonotypes, with no such feature in memory repertoires. Compared with unrelated sharing, twin-shared out-of-frame alpha sequences had more low-probability sequences.

One entry per CDR3 protein, called by TCRdb with MiXCR from the 5' RACE reads. The sample yields 700,000 or so distinct CDR3 sequences, 8.6% seen once. Each donor was a healthy Caucasian. This clonotype was recorded many times. The antigen remains unidentified. The same specimen was also included in a second study, on yellow fever vaccine responses in identical twins.

The chain joins TRBV7-2 to TRBJ2-2, with TRBD1 matching over 7 bases. This clonotype was sampled from a young woman in good health. Specimen: PBMCs. The CDR3 DNA sequence: TGTGCCAGCAGTTACAGGGGACCCGGGGAGCTGTTTTTT. Translation: CASSYRGPGELFF.